Below, 18 T cell receptor beta chains from the same sample are listed, as sequenced in a study of cytotoxic CD8 clonotypes in ibrutinib-treated CLL. The table came from immunoSEQ multiplex PCR; TCRdb's copy has only in-frame clones and leaves some out. The sample has approximately 190,000 clones; 60% to 80% are singletons. Material: PBMCs, obtained after 12 months of ibrutinib treatment. Receptor source: a human donor with chronic lymphocytic leukemia.

The rearrangement links TRBV9 to TRBJ2-2, with TRBD1 as a possible D gene (5 bases). Trimming removed 0 bases from V and 5 bases from J, with 23 bases in between. This CDR3 has 19 amino acids. CDR1 and CDR2 (germline): SGDLS, YYNGEE. CDR3: CASSVGHSVWGIKTGELFF. In nucleotides, the CDR3 is TGTGCCAGCAGCGTAGGTCATTCGGTGTGGGGCATCAAAACCGGGGAGCTGTTTTTT.

This clone showed up just a few times. The chain's CDR3 is CASSSGLAADTQYF. CDR3 sequence (DNA): TGTGCCAGCAGTTCGGGACTAGCAGCAGATACGCAGTATTTT. The rearrangement joins TRBV28 to TRBJ2-3, with TRBD2 matching over 9 bases. Trimming cost V 4 bases and J 4 bases; bases outside gene matches: 3. The CDR3 length is 14 residues. Per the germline V gene, CDR1 is MDHEN and CDR2 is SYDVKM.

This clone appeared once. The chain recombines TRBV4-1 with TRBJ2-5, with TRBD2 matching 9 bases. Trimming cost V 4 bases and J 4 bases; bases outside gene matches: 4. The CDR3 has 14 amino acids. Germline-derived CDR1 and CDR2 are MGHRA and YSYEKL. CDR3 bases: TGCGCCAGCAGCCCAGCGGGGGGCTCAGAGACCCAGTACTTC. Its translation is CASSPAGGSETQYF.

The V call is TRBV28, the J call TRBJ1-2; weak D call: TRBD1 (6 bases). V was pared by 4 bases and J by 3 bases, with 15 bases between. The CDR3 has 15 amino acids. The germline CDR1 and CDR2 sequences are MDHEN and SYDVKM. CDR3 DNA sequence: TGTGCCAGCAGTTCCCCGGACAGCTCTTACTATGGCTACACCTTC. This translates into CASSSPDSSYYGYTF.

The genes are TRBV21-1 and TRBJ1-3. TRBV21-1 is assigned pseudogene status. This CDR3 comprises 17 residues. The CDR3 spells CASSKGWDLTSGNTIYF. The CDR3 DNA follows: TGTGCCAGCAGCAAAGGGTGGGACCTTACCTCTGGAAACACCATATATTTT.

The rearrangement uses TRBV25-1 and TRBJ2-1; D unresolved. Germline V lookup: CDR1 MGHDK, CDR2 SYGVNS. CDR3 length equals 12 residues. V was shortened by 3 bases and J by 6 bases, with 6 bases between the two germline ends. The CDR3 region is CASSDSPNEQFF. CDR3 nucleotide sequence: TGTGCCAGCAGTGACTCCCCCAATGAGCAGTTCTTC.

This chain uses TRBV15 with TRBJ2-5; TRBD2 agrees at 10 bases. This CDR3 has 14 residues. Germline V gene sequence: CDR1 LNHNV, CDR2 YYDKDF (reference sequence). Germline trimming cut 6 bases from V and 4 bases from J; bases unmatched to any gene: 5. The CDR3 nucleotides read TGTGCCACCAGGAAGGTAGCGGGAGGAGAGACCCAGTACTTC. Residues: CATRKVAGGETQYF. The full variable domain, with the rest looked up from reference TRBV15 and TRBJ2-5, is DAMVIQNPRYQVTQFGKPVTLSCSQTLNHNVMYWYQQKSSQAPKLLFHYYDKDFNNEADTPDNFQSRRPNTSFCFLDIRSPGLGDTAMYLCATRKVAGGETQYFGPGTRLLVL.

This clone showed up just once. The gene calls are TRBV18 and TRBJ2-5, with no clear D. The V end lost 3 bases, the J end lost 5 bases, and 7 bases lay between the germline ends. The CDR3 consists of 12 residues. Germline-derived CDR1 and CDR2 are KGHSH and LQKENI. The CDR3 region has the DNA TGTGCCAGCTCACCTCGCGAGGAGACCCAGTACTTC. The encoded protein is CASSPREETQYF.

V usage is TRBV28 and J usage is TRBJ2-7; D remains ambiguous. V dropped 6 bases and J dropped 4 bases, with 19 bases sitting between them. CDR3 size: 15 residues. Germline lookup yields CDR1 MDHEN and CDR2 SYDVKM. Here the CDR3 reads CASSYPARTAYEQYF. The CDR3 coding sequence is TGTGCCAGCAGCTACCCAGCTAGGACGGCATACGAGCAGTACTTC.

The chain employs TRBV27 and TRBJ2-1; 10 bases align to TRBD2. CDR1 is MNHEY, CDR2 SMNVEV, per germline (reference sequence). J lost 5 bases, V lost 4 bases, and 8 bases had no gene match. The CDR3 is 16 residues long. CDR3 sequence: CASSSPLAGGDNEQFF. CDR3 nucleotide sequence: TGTGCCAGCAGTTCCCCGTTAGCGGGAGGCGACAATGAGCAGTTCTTC.

The sample holds one count of this clone. This chain joins TRBV10-3 and TRBJ2-1; TRBD2 matches 7 bases. This CDR3 is 18 amino acids long. CDR1 is ENHRY, CDR2 SYGVKD, per germline. V dropped 3 bases and J dropped 0; count of bases not matched to a gene: 11. The CDR3 DNA reads TGTGCCATCAGTGAACGGGAAAGCGGGATGAACTCCTACAATGAGCAGTTCTTC. Protein sequence: CAISERESGMNSYNEQFF.

J is TRBJ1-2 and V is TRBV19, with D perhaps TRBD1 (5 bases). V lost 7 bases, J lost 5 bases, and 20 bases lay in between. Germline V gene lookup returns CDR1 LNHDA and CDR2 SQIVND (reference sequence). CDR3 length: 15 residues. The CDR3 spells CASTPLGALVYGYTF. The CDR3 coding sequence is TGTGCCAGTACCCCTCTTGGGGCTCTGGTTTATGGCTACACCTTC.

J is TRBJ2-6 and V is TRBV7-6, with a tentative D call TRBD1 (6 bases). Germline lookup yields CDR1 SGHVS and CDR2 FNYEAQ. The CDR3 length is 16 residues. Deletions cut 3 bases from V and 4 bases from J, with 13 bases between. CDR3: CASSLERTGGANVLTF. For the CDR3, the DNA is TGTGCCAGCAGCTTGGAGAGAACAGGGGGGGCCAACGTCCTGACTTTC.

Concerning this clone itself: This sample also contains other DNA sequences that code for the same CDR3. This sequence joins TRBV6-5 and TRBJ2-7, with D perhaps TRBD2 (5 bases). V was shortened by 6 bases and J by 0 bases, with 9 bases between the two germline ends. The CDR3 is 13 amino acids. CDR1 and CDR2 from the germline V gene are MNHEY and SVGAGI. In DNA form, the CDR3 reads TGTGCCAGCAGCCCCGGACTCTCCTACGAGCAGTACTTC. As protein: CASSPGLSYEQYF.

The chain couples TRBV5-1 to TRBJ1-1; 12 bases map to TRBD1. The V gene's germline CDR1 is SGHRS and CDR2 YFSETQ. The length of the CDR3 is 18 residues. V dropped 3 bases and J dropped 4; count of bases not matched to a gene: 13. Here the CDR3 DNA reads TGCGCCAGCAGCTCGGACCTCGGGACAGGGGGCATGGGCACTGAAGCTTTCTTT. This translates into CASSSDLGTGGMGTEAFF.

The genes are TRBV6-1 and TRBJ1-5, with TRBD1 matching 12 bases. The CDR3 is 19 residues long. V lost 3 bases, J lost 0 bases, and 9 bases stayed unmatched. Germline CDR1 MNHNS, CDR2 SASEGT. CDR3 loop: CASSDPGTGGSYSNQPQHF. In DNA form, the CDR3 reads TGTGCCAGCAGTGACCCCGGGACAGGGGGCTCCTATAGCAATCAGCCCCAGCATTTT.

The chain recombines TRBV5-6 with TRBJ1-5; D remains unclear. The germline V and J ends were trimmed by 5 bases and 6 bases, with 15 bases remaining between them. CDR1 SGHDT and CDR2 YYEEEE come from the germline V gene. The CDR3 totals 14 residues. CDR3 in DNA: TGTGCCAGCAGTCGCGGTTTTGAGGCTCAGCCCCAGCATTTT. Amino acids: CASSRGFEAQPQHF.

The J gene is TRBJ2-6, the V gene TRBV6-6; no clear D gene. The V gene lost 2 bases and the J gene lost 0 bases, with 8 bases spanning the gap. In germline, CDR1 is MNHNY, CDR2 SVGAGI (reference sequence). This CDR3 spans 16 amino acids. The CDR3 sequence: CASSYRRSSGANVLTF. In DNA, the CDR3 is TGTGCCAGCAGTTACAGGCGAAGCTCTGGGGCCAACGTCCTGACTTTC.